The 31 T cell receptor beta chains below all came from one sample that was sequenced in a study of Graves' ophthalmopathy and Graves' hyperthyroidism. TCR beta CDR3 amplification used RNA transcripts. RT-PCR was first run with HTBI primers, then multiplex PCR in a second round. TCRdb fed the multiplex PCR reads into MiXCR, producing one record per CDR3 protein. This table has approximately 210,000 distinct CDR3 sequences, 20% to 25% appearing once. Sequenced input: peripheral blood. The receptors stem from a woman aged 45-65 years with Graves' ophthalmopathy.

Ten or more counts support this clonotype. J is TRBJ2-5 and V is TRBV14; no definite D call. This CDR3 contains 13 residues. CDR1 is SGHDN, CDR2 FVKESK, per germline. V lost 4 bases, J lost 2 bases, and 8 bases lay in between. The CDR3 protein is CASSRRRQETQYF. CDR3 bases: TGTGCCAGCAGCCGTAGGCGGCAAGAGACCCAGTACTTC. Full variable domain (remainder filled in from reference TRBV14 and TRBJ2-5): EAGVTQFPSHSVIEKGQTVTLRCDPISGHDNLYWYRRVMGKEIKFLLHFVKESKQDESGMPNNRFLAERTGGTYSTLKVQPAELEDSGVYFCASSRRRQETQYFGPGTRLLVL.

This clonotype was observed at least ten times. This chain connects TRBV2 to TRBJ1-1; D is unclear. The germline V gene encodes CDR1 SNHLY and CDR2 FYNNEI. V was cut by 8 bases and J by 1 base, with 17 bases left in between. The CDR3 consists of 15 residues. As DNA, the CDR3 is TGTGCCAGCGCGAAGATCACAGAACAGAACACTGAAGCTTTCTTT. Its translation is CASAKITEQNTEAFF.

This clonotype was recorded many times. The J gene is TRBJ1-2, the V gene TRBV30; D unresolved. With 2 bases removed from V and 3 bases from J, the gap between germline ends came to 10 bases. Germline V gives CDR1 GTSNPN, CDR2 SVGIG (reference sequence). The CDR3 is 13 amino acids. The CDR3: CAWSFRTDYGYTF. The DNA of the CDR3 is TGTGCCTGGAGTTTCAGGACGGACTATGGCTACACCTTC. Complete variable domain (other parts from reference TRBV30 and TRBJ1-2): SQTIHQWPATLVQPVGSPLSLECTVEGTSNPNLYWYRQAAGRGLQLLFYSVGIGQISSEVPQNLSASRPQDRQFILSSKKLLLSDSGFYLCAWSFRTDYGYTFGSGTRLTVV.

This clonotype showed up many times. The CDR3 protein is CASSERGGGGNYGYTF. CDR3 in DNA: TGTGCCAGCAGTGAAAGGGGGGGAGGAGGTAACTATGGCTACACCTTC. The chain joins TRBV6-1 to TRBJ1-2; a weak D match, TRBD1 (6 bases). CDR3 length: 16 residues. Germline CDR1 MNHNS, CDR2 SASEGT. Trimming stripped 2 bases from V and 1 base from J, with 14 bases between.

At least ten counts were recorded for this clonotype. The chain couples TRBV2 to TRBJ2-6; 9 nucleotides match TRBD1. Germline-derived CDR1 and CDR2 are SNHLY and FYNNEI. The junction had 6 bases not matched to a gene; V was cut back by 7 bases and J by 2 bases. CDR3 size: 16 residues. The CDR3 sequence is CASTWTGVTGANVLTF. CDR3 sequence (DNA): TGTGCCAGCACTTGGACAGGGGTAACTGGGGCCAACGTCCTGACTTTC.

Many counts were recorded for this clonotype. The chain joins TRBV6-1 to TRBJ1-6; TRBD1 matches 7 bases. This CDR3 region has 13 residues. Germline CDR1 is MNHNS and CDR2 is SASEGT. J was trimmed by 9 bases and V by 5 bases; bases with no gene match: 4. This CDR3 reads CASSSGGRSPLHF. CDR3 DNA: TGTGCCAGCAGTTCAGGGGGTCGTTCACCCCTCCACTTT.

This clonotype was seen repeatedly, ten times or more. V and J are TRBV19 and TRBJ1-1; TRBD1 matches 8 bases. V gave up 8 bases and J gave up 7 bases; unmatched junction bases: 15. Germline loops: CDR1 LNHDA, CDR2 SQIVND (reference sequence). The CDR3 has 15 residues. CDR3 protein: CASSVQGVGVSEAFF. CDR3 DNA: TGTGCCAGTTCCGTACAGGGGGTTGGCGTTAGTGAAGCTTTCTTT.

A word on this clonotype: Lacking the conserved final phenylalanine or tryptophan, this CDR3 likely reflects a read error. Because the CDR3's place on the DNA is in doubt, the DNA is left out and the CDR3 is given as listed by TCRdb. The chain carries TRBV29-1 and TRBJ2-7; the D call TRBD2 from the table was never checked on the DNA. The CDR3 is 14 residues long, ends included. CDR1 and CDR2 (germline): SQVTM, ANQGSEA. The CDR3 region is CSVLDRAPPSEQHS.

This clonotype has a count of ten or more. The CDR3 DNA follows: TGCAGTGCTAGAGATAGGCACAGGGTAGAAGAGACCCAGTACTTC. This gives the protein CSARDRHRVEETQYF. The chain carries TRBV20-1 and TRBJ2-5; the D gene is possibly TRBD1 (6 bases). Per the germline V gene, CDR1 is DFQATT and CDR2 is SNEGSKA (reference sequence). Between the trimmed V and J ends, which lost 0 bases and 3 bases, there was a span of 14 bases. CDR3 length equals 15 residues.

Ten or more counts support this clonotype. The chain carries TRBV5-4 and TRBJ2-7, with 9 bases matching TRBD2. This CDR3 has 16 amino acids. Germline V gene sequence: CDR1 SGHNT, CDR2 YYREEE (reference sequence). J gave up 1 base and V 2 bases, and 7 bases lay outside the gene matches. CDR3 loop: CASSFSSGIGSYEQYF. The CDR3, as DNA: TGTGCCAGCAGCTTCTCTAGCGGGATAGGGTCCTACGAGCAGTACTTC. The entire variable domain, with the rest obtained from reference TRBV5-4 and TRBJ2-7, is as follows: ETGVTQSPTHLIKTRGQQVTLRCSSQSGHNTVSWYQQALGQGPQFIFQYYREEENGRGNFPPRFSGLQFPNYSSELNVNALELDDSALYLCASSFSSGIGSYEQYFGPGTRLTVT.

This clonotype was observed many times. The junction shows a germline mismatch at one end, possibly a read error. The chain recombines TRBV28 with TRBJ2-4; perhaps TRBD2 as D (5 bases). CDR3 length equals 14 residues. Germline CDR1 and CDR2: MDHEN and SYDVKM. In DNA, the CDR3 is TGTGCCAGCAGTCCCTCCGGGAACAAAGACATTCAGTACTTC. Residues: CASSPSGNKDIQYF.

This clonotype appeared many times. This chain connects TRBV12-3 or TRBV12-4 to TRBJ1-5; no clear D. This CDR3 has 13 residues. V was shortened by 1 base and J by 5 bases, with 6 bases between the two germline ends. The CDR3 DNA is TGTGCCAGCAGTTTAGGGGGTGATCAGCCCCAGCATTTT. Translation: CASSLGGDQPQHF.

This clonotype was detected ten times or more. The V call is TRBV2, the J call TRBJ1-5, with TRBD1 matching over 8 bases. V lost 4 bases and J lost 2; bases outside the gene matches: 4. The CDR3 consists of 15 residues. Germline CDR1 and CDR2: SNHLY and FYNNEI. The CDR3 DNA is TGTGCCAGCAGTGCGGACAGGGTTGGCAATCAGCCCCAGCATTTT. Amino acids: CASSADRVGNQPQHF.

This clonotype was seen a handful of times. Here the CDR3 reads CASSQMTESTEAFF. CDR3 nucleotides: TGTGCCAGCAGCCAAATGACAGAGTCCACTGAAGCTTTCTTT. The V gene is TRBV3-1, the J gene TRBJ1-1, with D maybe TRBD1 (5 bases). The CDR3 length is 14 residues. V was trimmed by 2 bases and J by 4 bases, leaving 11 bases between them. The germline CDR1 and CDR2 sequences are LGHDT and YNNKEL (reference sequence).

This clonotype has more than one count but fewer than ten. CDR3 in amino acids: CASSPSHGENIQYF. The CDR3 DNA sequence: TGTGCCAGCAGCCCGAGTCACGGGGAAAACATTCAGTACTTC. The chain uses TRBV11-2 and TRBJ2-4; tentatively, D is TRBD2 (5 bases). The CDR3 contains 14 residues. Looked up from germline, CDR1 is SGHAT and CDR2 is FQNNGV. V lost 5 bases, J lost 5 bases, and 13 bases lay in between.

This clonotype was detected only a few times. The J gene is TRBJ2-7, the V gene TRBV29-1, with a possible D match to TRBD1 (6 bases). Trimming pared 3 bases from V and 4 bases from J, leaving 13 bases between. The CDR3 spans 13 residues. Germline V lookup: CDR1 SQVTM, CDR2 ANQGSEA. The CDR3 DNA reads as TGCAGCGTTGACGCAGGGCAGGGGTACGAGCAGTACTTC. As protein: CSVDAGQGYEQYF.

Ten or more counts support this clonotype. This chain uses TRBV19 with TRBJ1-1; TRBD1 matches 8 bases. The CDR3 covers 14 residues. Germline assignment: CDR1 LNHDA and CDR2 SQIVND (reference sequence). V was pared by 5 bases and J by 2 bases, with 4 bases of the junction left unmatched. The CDR3 sequence is CASSVDRGNTEAFF. CDR3 coding DNA: TGTGCCAGTAGTGTCGACAGGGGTAACACTGAAGCTTTCTTT.

V usage is TRBV7-9 and J usage is TRBJ1-1; D remains unclear. The V and J ends lost 8 bases and 4 bases respectively, with 8 bases between them. There are 11 residues in the CDR3. The germline V gene has CDR1 SEHNR and CDR2 FQNEAQ (reference sequence). In nucleotides, the CDR3 is TGTGCCAGCGCTAGGAGCACTGAAGCTTTCTTT. Amino acid sequence: CASARSTEAFF.

This clonotype was seen ten or more times. The chain uses TRBV13 and TRBJ2-7; 10 positions match TRBD2. This CDR3 has 17 amino acids. Looked up from germline, CDR1 is PRHDT and CDR2 is FYEKMQ (reference sequence). V gave up 0 bases and J gave up 7 bases; unmatched junction bases: 12. The CDR3 bases are TGTGCCAGCAGCTTAGGCTTAAGGACTAGCGGAGGAGCGGAGCAGTACTTC. Residues: CASSLGLRTSGGAEQYF.

This clonotype was seen at least ten times. The rearrangement links TRBV29-1 to TRBJ1-1; no definite D call. This CDR3 spans 12 amino acids. Germline V gene sequence: CDR1 SQVTM, CDR2 ANQGSEA. Deletions cut 5 bases from V and 4 bases from J, with 11 bases between. As DNA, the CDR3 is TGCAGCGTTTTCGGGGTAAGCACTGAAGCTTTCTTT. Translated: CSVFGVSTEAFF.

This clonotype came up many times. This chain links TRBV7-2 with TRBJ2-7; 7 bases match TRBD2. The V gene's germline CDR1 is SGHTA and CDR2 FQGNSA. The CDR3 runs 15 residues. V shed 5 bases and J 2 bases; nucleotides not matched to a gene: 9. CDR3 nucleotide sequence: TGTGCCAGCAGCACCCCGCGGGGGATGGCCTACGAGCAGTACTTC. Protein: CASSTPRGMAYEQYF.

This clonotype was counted a few times. The rearrangement joins TRBV7-2 to TRBJ2-7; possibly TRBD1 for D (6 bases). From germline, CDR1 is SGHTA and CDR2 FQGNSA. The length of the CDR3 is 15 residues. V lost 1 base and J 5 bases, leaving 15 bases between the germline ends. The CDR3 nucleotides read TGTGCCAGCAGCTTAGGGTCGACAGGTTTGAACGAGCAGTACTTC. This sequence encodes CASSLGSTGLNEQYF.

In this sample, this clonotype turned up many times. The chain carries TRBV27 and TRBJ1-1; TRBD1 aligns across 7 bases. This CDR3 spans 13 amino acids. Per germline, CDR1 MNHEY and CDR2 SMNVEV (reference sequence). V trimming: 2 bases; J trimming: 11 bases; junction bases outside the gene matches: 8. The CDR3 sequence: CASSLQPGTEAFF. The CDR3 bases are TGTGCCAGCAGTTTACAGCCCGGGACAGAGGCTTTCTTT.

This clonotype was observed many times. V gene TRBV6-2 or TRBV6-3 combines with J gene TRBJ2-6; D not resolved. Germline V gene data show CDR1 as MNHEY and CDR2 as SVGEGT. The CDR3 length is 13 residues. The V end was cut by 4 bases, the J end by 1 base, with 2 bases between. For the CDR3, the DNA is TGTGCCAGCAGTTTATCTGGGGCCAACGTCCTGACTTTC. Its translation: CASSLSGANVLTF.

This clonotype showed up many times. The chain couples TRBV27 to TRBJ1-1; possible D gene TRBD1, 6 bases. CDR1 and CDR2 (germline): MNHEY, SMNVEV (reference sequence). V lost 8 bases and J 1 base, leaving 17 bases between the germline ends. This CDR3 is built from 15 residues. CDR3 in amino acids: CASGLTGNWNTEAFF. CDR3 coding DNA: TGTGCCAGCGGACTAACAGGGAATTGGAACACTGAAGCTTTCTTT.

This clonotype was recorded many times. The chain recombines TRBV19 with TRBJ1-6; D ambiguous. Trimming took off 10 bases at V and 10 bases at J, with 17 bases between the two ends. The CDR3 covers 13 residues. Germline V CDR1 and CDR2: LNHDA, SQIVND (reference sequence). Here the CDR3 reads CATRTVDGSPLHF. The CDR3 DNA reads TGTGCCACCCGGACTGTCGATGGCTCACCCCTCCACTTT.

This clonotype was recorded many times. This may arise from a read error, as a much more abundant clone is one base away. The chain uses TRBV6-5 and TRBJ2-7; D is perhaps TRBD2 (5 bases). The germline V gene encodes CDR1 MNHEY and CDR2 SVGAGI. The CDR3 consists of 10 residues. Trimming took off 11 bases at V and 4 bases at J, with 9 bases between the two ends. The CDR3 spells CAGTGYEQYF. Here the CDR3 DNA reads TGTGCCGGCACGGGGTACGAGCAGTACTTC.

This clonotype was recorded many times. The J gene is TRBJ2-5, the V gene TRBV11-2, with D perhaps TRBD1 or TRBD2 (5 bases each). The CDR3 has 17 amino acids. Trimming stripped 5 bases from V and 5 bases from J, with 24 bases between. Germline V gene lookup returns CDR1 SGHAT and CDR2 FQNNGV. DNA of the CDR3: TGTGCCAGCAGCCTACTCCTTAGCCGGGGCCGCGTGGAGACCCAGTACTTC. Translation: CASSLLLSRGRVETQYF.

This clonotype has a handful of counts. The chain joins TRBV5-1 to TRBJ1-6, with 9 bases lining up with TRBD1. The ends lost 3 bases at V and 7 bases at J; junction bases unmatched: 8. This CDR3 spans 16 amino acids. Looked up from germline, CDR1 is SGHRS and CDR2 is YFSETQ. CDR3: CASSSENRGPNSPLHF. DNA for the CDR3: TGCGCCAGCAGCTCCGAAAACAGGGGGCCGAATTCACCCCTCCACTTT.

This clonotype showed up many times. J is TRBJ2-2 and V is TRBV28; D call uncertain. The CDR3 contains 16 residues. Germline loops: CDR1 MDHEN, CDR2 SYDVKM. Trimming shortened V by 5 bases and J by 3 bases, and 16 bases separated the two germline ends. CDR3 residues: CASSTPNRIYTGELFF. CDR3 in DNA: TGTGCCAGCAGTACTCCCAACCGCATCTACACCGGGGAGCTGTTTTTT.

This clonotype has just a few counts. The V call is TRBV19, the J call TRBJ1-5, with 10 bases fitting TRBD1. V was pared by 6 bases and J by 6 bases, with 5 bases of the junction left unmatched. Germline V gene data show CDR1 as LNHDA and CDR2 as SQIVND (reference sequence). There are 14 residues in the CDR3. CDR3 amino acids: CASSPGQGIQPQHF. The CDR3 nucleotides are TGTGCCAGTAGCCCGGGACAGGGGATTCAGCCCCAGCATTTT.